Given below is one T cell receptor (beta chain) in context. What it binds is not known. TCRdb's copy holds only in-frame clones and misses some; the assay was immunoSEQ multiplex PCR. The table has about 20,000 clones, 70% to 90% seen once. The CDR3 has 12 amino acids. Germline V gene sequence: CDR1 SGHNT, CDR2 YYREEE (reference sequence). With 0 bases removed from V and 8 bases from J, the gap between germline ends came to 8 bases. The sample comes from a study of chemoradiotherapy in HPV16-positive cancers. Study information: Functional T-cell assays on a couple of HPV16-positive patients' cells defined candidate HPV-specific clones and common TCR motifs.

Study-wide points: HPV-responsive T-cell expansion during chemoradiotherapy was linked to improved recurrence-free survival in HPV16-positive patients. Only a couple of HPV16-positive patients supplied the functional HPV-specificity definition. Candidate HPV-specific clones and E7-related TCR motifs grew in tumor during treatment.

The clonotype originates from a human donor with HPV-associated anogenital cancer. V is TRBV5-4 and J is TRBJ1-1; D remains unclear. This specimen was blood, taken from a patient who underwent chemoradiotherapy. DNA of the CDR3: TGTGCCAGCAGCTTGGCCCTGGGGGAAGCTTTCTTT. Translating it yields CASSLALGEAFF.